This passage covers 29 T cell receptor beta chains from one sample sequenced in a study of Graves' ophthalmopathy and Graves' hyperthyroidism. RNA transcripts provided the template for amplifying TCR beta CDR3 regions. RT-PCR in the first round used HTBI primers; a second-round multiplex PCR followed. TCRdb reprocessed the multiplex PCR reads with MiXCR, giving one entry per CDR3 protein. Altogether around 1,000,000 distinct CDR3 sequences are present, about 38% being singletons, with the ten largest covering around 10%. Input material: peripheral blood or thyroid tissue (not recorded which). The receptors were gathered from an adult man with Graves' hyperthyroidism.

The sample holds a few counts of this clonotype. V gene TRBV19 combines with J gene TRBJ1-2, with D tentatively TRBD1 (6 bases). Germline-derived CDR1 and CDR2 are LNHDA and SQIVND (reference sequence). With 7 bases removed from V and 5 bases from J, the gap between germline ends came to 11 bases. This CDR3 region has 12 residues. The chain's CDR3 is CASKGESYGYTF. The DNA for the CDR3 is TGTGCCAGTAAGGGGGAGTCTTATGGCTACACCTTC. The whole variable domain, filled in from reference TRBV19 and TRBJ1-2, reads DGGITQSPKYLFRKEGQNVTLSCEQNLNHDAMYWYRQDPGQGLRLIYYSQIVNDFQKGDIAEGYSVSREKKESFPLTVTSAQKNPTAFYLCASKGESYGYTFGSGTRLTVV.

This clonotype has only a few counts. The V gene is TRBV20-1, the J gene TRBJ1-2; perhaps TRBD1 as D (5 bases). Germline V gene lookup returns CDR1 DFQATT and CDR2 SNEGSKA (reference sequence). With 6 bases removed from V and 5 bases from J, the gap between germline ends came to 13 bases. The length of the CDR3 is 12 residues. The CDR3 sequence: CSAGDRVYGYTF. The DNA of the CDR3 is TGCAGTGCCGGCGACAGAGTATATGGCTACACCTTC.

To note about this clonotype: It may be a read error: a sequence one base away is much more abundant. The CDR3 DNA reads TGCGCCGGCAGTAAAGGAGACAGGGTATCGAACACTGAAGCTTTCTTT. It specifies CAGSKGDRVSNTEAFF. This chain uses TRBV5-1 with TRBJ1-1, with 7 bases identical to TRBD1. Per the germline V gene, CDR1 is SGHRS and CDR2 is YFSETQ. The CDR3 covers 16 residues.

This chain's CDR3 is CASSVGRGPEGYTF. The CDR3 nucleotides are TGTGCCAGCAGTGTGGGCAGGGGGCCTGAGGGCTACACCTTC. This chain uses TRBV6-1 with TRBJ1-2, with 8 bases fitting TRBD1. The length of the CDR3 is 14 residues. The V gene end was trimmed by 4 bases and the J gene end by 8 bases; junction bases not matched to a gene: 9. Germline lookup yields CDR1 MNHNS and CDR2 SASEGT.

The table lists this clonotype with a few counts. The J gene is TRBJ2-5, the V gene TRBV14; perhaps D is TRBD1 or TRBD2 (5 bases each). V was trimmed by 0 bases and J by 6 bases, leaving 11 bases between them. Germline V gene lookup returns CDR1 SGHDN and CDR2 FVKESK. The CDR3 is 14 residues long. CDR3 nucleotides: TGTGCCAGCAGCCAAGATTCAGGGAGAAAGACCCAGTACTTC. As protein: CASSQDSGRKTQYF.

This chain connects TRBV7-2 to TRBJ1-6, with D uncertain. Germline V gene lookup returns CDR1 SGHTA and CDR2 FQGNSA. Deletions cut 11 bases from V and 5 bases from J, with 10 bases between. This CDR3 has 12 residues. CDR3 DNA: TGTGCCTGGAAAGCGAATAATTCACCCCTCCACTTT. This codes for CAWKANNSPLHF.

The chain combines TRBV12-3 or TRBV12-4 with TRBJ1-5, with 10 bases that match TRBD1. The CDR3 spans 14 residues. V dropped 3 bases and J dropped 15; count of bases not matched to a gene: 11. This chain's CDR3 is CASSLGQGRAPGHF. The CDR3 DNA follows: TGTGCCAGCAGTTTGGGACAGGGGAGAGCTCCTGGGCATTTT.

The chain carries TRBV10-3 and TRBJ2-7; D is unresolved. This CDR3 is built from 14 residues. Between the trimmed V and J ends, which lost 10 bases and 1 base, there was a span of 17 bases. Germline CDR1 is ENHRY and CDR2 is SYGVKD. CDR3 DNA: TGTGCCACCGGTCTTGTCGGCGGATCCTACGAGCAGTACTTC. Translated: CATGLVGGSYEQYF.

This clonotype showed up just a few times. This chain uses TRBV6-2 or TRBV6-3 with TRBJ2-7, with 8 bases lining up with TRBD2. The germline CDR1 and CDR2 sequences are MNHEY and SVGEGT. The CDR3 has 14 residues. V shed 6 bases and J 4 bases; nucleotides not matched to a gene: 8. CDR3 coding DNA: TGTGCCAGCAGAGAAGTAGCGGGATTGTACGAGCAGTACTTC. This translates into CASREVAGLYEQYF.

The sample holds many counts of this clonotype. CDR3: CSARDPVRSGNTIYF. In nucleotides, the CDR3 is TGCAGTGCTAGAGATCCCGTTAGATCTGGAAACACCATATATTTT. V and J are TRBV20-1 and TRBJ1-3; no definite D call. V gave up 0 bases and J gave up 1 base, with 10 bases separating them. Germline CDR1 reads DFQATT; CDR2 reads SNEGSKA (reference sequence). The CDR3 extends over 15 amino acids.

The chain recombines TRBV12-3 or TRBV12-4 with TRBJ1-1; tentatively, D is TRBD1 (5 bases). Trimming cost V 7 bases and J 4 bases, with 16 bases left between them. The CDR3 totals 14 residues. The CDR3 region is CASKDSGRSTEAFF. The CDR3 bases are TGTGCCAGCAAAGACTCAGGGAGAAGCACTGAAGCTTTCTTT.

This clonotype was detected many times. The genes are TRBV6-6 and TRBJ1-2; D gene uncertain. This CDR3 comprises 13 residues. V was trimmed by 2 bases and J by 5 bases, leaving 9 bases between them. Germline V gives CDR1 MNHNY, CDR2 SVGAGI (reference sequence). The CDR3 DNA reads as TGTGCCAGCAGTTACGACGGAAGATATGGCTACACCTTC. Encoded protein: CASSYDGRYGYTF.

The V gene is TRBV4-3, the J gene TRBJ1-4; no firm D call. The length of the CDR3 is 16 residues. The V end was cut by 0 bases, the J end by 2 bases, with 10 bases between. Germline lookup yields CDR1 LGHNA and CDR2 YSLEER. The CDR3 DNA is TGCGCCAGCAGCCAAGATCGCGGCGGGACTAATGAAAAACTGTTTTTT. It codes for CASSQDRGGTNEKLFF.

This clonotype was seen many times. The chain recombines TRBV5-6 with TRBJ1-6; D is ambiguous. The ends were cut back, 0 bases at V and 7 bases at J, with 11 bases in the middle. Germline lookup yields CDR1 SGHDT and CDR2 YYEEEE. The CDR3 loop spans 15 amino acids. The CDR3 nucleotides are TGTGCCAGCAGCTTGGGAGGCTACAGAAATTCACCCCTCCACTTT. This translates into CASSLGGYRNSPLHF.

The chain recombines TRBV5-1 with TRBJ2-5; 8 bases match TRBD1. V lost 2 bases, J lost 6 bases, and 9 bases stayed unmatched. The CDR3 extends over 15 amino acids. In germline, CDR1 is SGHRS, CDR2 YFSETQ. This CDR3 reads CASSFLGQGSKTQYF. In DNA form, the CDR3 reads TGCGCCAGCAGCTTTTTAGGACAGGGCTCGAAGACCCAGTACTTC.

The chain uses TRBV10-3 and TRBJ2-7, with D perhaps assigned TRBD1 or TRBD2 (6 bases each). CDR1 and CDR2 (germline): ENHRY, SYGVKD. Trimming took 4 bases from V and 6 from J, leaving 13 bases between them. The CDR3 loop spans 13 amino acids. CDR3 DNA sequence: TGTGCCATCAGTGGAAGGGAGGACAGCGAGCAGTACTTC. It specifies CAISGREDSEQYF.

This clonotype occurred once. V is TRBV2 and J is TRBJ1-6, with a weak D call TRBD1 (6 bases). The CDR3 is made up of 15 amino acids. Trimming left V 6 bases short and J 3 bases short, with 12 bases between. Germline V lookup: CDR1 SNHLY, CDR2 FYNNEI. The CDR3 region has the DNA TGTGCCAGCAGCATGGAGACAGGCTATAATTCACCCCTCCACTTT. Amino acids: CASSMETGYNSPLHF. The variable domain in full, completed from reference TRBV2 and TRBJ1-6, reads EPEVTQTPSHQVTQMGQEVILRCVPISNHLYFYWYRQILGQKVEFLVSFYNNEISEKSEIFDDQFSVERPDGSNFTLKIRSTKLEDSAMYFCASSMETGYNSPLHFGNGTRLTVT.

This clonotype was detected a few times. This CDR3 is CASSSGTRVVLYF. The CDR3 DNA reads as TGTGCCAGCAGTTCTGGGACTCGGGTGGTCCTCTACTTC. This chain joins TRBV6-5 and TRBJ2-7; D is possibly TRBD2 (6 bases). Trimming took off 4 bases at V and 13 bases at J, with 20 bases between the two ends. There are 13 residues in the CDR3. Germline V gene lookup returns CDR1 MNHEY and CDR2 SVGAGI.

The rearrangement joins TRBV19 to TRBJ1-2; possibly TRBD1 for D (6 bases). Germline V gives CDR1 LNHDA, CDR2 SQIVND (reference sequence). The V end lost 3 bases, the J end lost 5 bases, and 10 bases lay between the germline ends. The CDR3 is made up of 13 amino acids. CDR3 bases: TGTGCCAGTAGTATTCCAGGGGATTATGGCTACACCTTC. Protein product: CASSIPGDYGYTF.

The chain employs TRBV29-1 and TRBJ1-1; possibly TRBD1 for D (5 bases). This CDR3 comprises 11 residues. V lost 6 bases, J lost 2 bases, and 7 bases lay in between. The germline CDR1 and CDR2 sequences are SQVTM and ANQGSEA. CDR3 DNA: TGCAGCGTCAGGGCCAACACTGAAGCTTTCTTT. Protein product: CSVRANTEAFF.

Concerning this clonotype: One end of the junction is discordant with germline, which a read error may explain. J is TRBJ2-7 and V is TRBV7-2; TRBD1 matches at 10 bases. The length of the CDR3 is 13 residues. CDR1 SGHTA and CDR2 FQGNSA come from the germline V gene. The DNA for the CDR3 is TGCGCCAGCAGCGGGTCGGACAGGGGGGGTCGCTACTTC. Encoded protein: CASSGSDRGGRYF.

This clonotype was detected only a few times. V gene TRBV28 combines with J gene TRBJ1-2; unclear D gene. Trimming left V 1 base short and J 7 bases short, with 10 bases between. The germline CDR1 and CDR2 sequences are MDHEN and SYDVKM. This CDR3 spans 13 amino acids. In nucleotides, the CDR3 is TGTGCCAGCAGTTTATTAGGAGAGGGTGGCTACACCTTC. Amino acid sequence: CASSLLGEGGYTF.

V and J are TRBV7-2 and TRBJ2-2; TRBD2 matches at 7 bases. V was pared by 0 bases and J by 2 bases, with 6 bases of the junction left unmatched. From germline, CDR1 is SGHTA and CDR2 FQGNSA. The CDR3 runs to 17 residues. The CDR3 region is CASSLARLAVNTGELFF. The CDR3 nucleotides are TGTGCCAGCAGCTTAGCTCGTCTAGCGGTCAACACCGGGGAGCTGTTTTTT.

As for this clonotype: A much larger clone is a single base away; this may be a read error. V and J are TRBV2 and TRBJ2-7, with 7 bases fitting TRBD2. The CDR3 is 14 amino acids. Germline trimming cut 6 bases from V and 6 bases from J; bases unmatched to any gene: 11. Looked up from germline, CDR1 is SNHLY and CDR2 is FYNNEI. The CDR3 DNA is TGTGCCAGCAGGGTCGGGGAGGGGTTCTCCGAGCAGTACTTC. It yields the protein CASRVGEGFSEQYF.

The V gene is TRBV6-2 or TRBV6-3, the J gene TRBJ1-5; 7 nucleotides agree with TRBD1. The V gene's germline CDR1 is MNHEY and CDR2 SVGEGT. V gave up 3 bases and J gave up 7 bases; unmatched junction bases: 9. The length of the CDR3 is 15 residues. CDR3: CASSYTTGVGQPQHF. Written as DNA, the CDR3 is TGTGCCAGCAGTTATACTACAGGGGTAGGACAGCCCCAGCATTTT.

This clonotype has just one count. The chain is built from TRBV29-1 and TRBJ1-2, with 7 bases aligning to TRBD1. The length of the CDR3 is 14 residues. Germline loops: CDR1 SQVTM, CDR2 ANQGSEA. Trimming at V came to 5 bases and at J to 0 bases, leaving 6 bases not matched to a gene. CDR3 bases: TGCAGCGTTCCGGACAGGTCACCTAACTATGGCTACACCTTC. Encoded protein: CSVPDRSPNYGYTF.

Notes on this clonotype: This may stem from a read error, because a much larger clone lies one nucleotide away. V and J are TRBV2 and TRBJ2-5, with 7 nucleotides matching TRBD1. The CDR3 covers 17 residues. V gave up 3 bases and J gave up 1 base; unmatched junction bases: 11. Looked up from germline, CDR1 is SNHLY and CDR2 is FYNNEI. The CDR3 protein is CASSDPRGQRTQETQYF. In DNA, the CDR3 is TGTGCCAGCAGTGATCCACGGGGACAGCGCACCCAAGAGACCCAGTACTTC.

J is TRBJ1-5 and V is TRBV3-1; no definite D call. Germline V gene data show CDR1 as LGHDT and CDR2 as YNNKEL (reference sequence). The CDR3 is 15 amino acids. Trimming removed 0 bases from V and 5 bases from J, with 11 bases in between. The CDR3, as DNA: TGTGCCAGCAGCCAAGATCTTTTAGGAGATCAGCCCCAGCATTTT. Protein sequence: CASSQDLLGDQPQHF. The complete variable domain, with remaining parts taken from reference TRBV3-1 and TRBJ1-5, reads DTAVSQTPKYLVTQMGNDKSIKCEQNLGHDTMYWYKQDSKKFLKIMFSYNNKELIINETVPNRFSPKSPDKAHLNLHINSLELGDSAVYFCASSQDLLGDQPQHFGDGTRLSIL.

This clonotype has a count of ten or more. This chain links TRBV5-1 with TRBJ1-2; D possibly corresponds to TRBD1 (6 bases). V gave up 0 bases and J gave up 7 bases, with 13 bases separating them. The CDR3 has 14 residues. Germline V gene lookup returns CDR1 SGHRS and CDR2 YFSETQ. The CDR3, as DNA: TGCGCCAGCAGCTTGGAACAGGGTGGTCTTGGCTACACCTTC. It encodes CASSLEQGGLGYTF.